The clone carrying this T cell receptor beta chain ranks as medium-sized. This CDR3 comprises 13 residues. V lost 6 bases and J 4 bases, leaving 12 bases between the germline ends. The TRBV12-4/TRBJ1-2 clonotypes were amplified using barcode primers with ligated adaptors. TCRdb reprocessed the multiplex PCR reads via MiXCR and lists one record per CDR3 protein. This table has over 2,000 distinct CDR3 sequences, about 4.8% appearing once. CD25-based Treg depletion was applied to purified naive CD4+ T cells. Input material: naive CD4+ T cells sorted from blood. The sample's subset: naive CD4+ T cells, CD4+CD45RA+CD25-. This sequence joins TRBV12-3 or TRBV12-4 and TRBJ1-2, with D tentatively TRBD1 (6 bases). This clonotype originated in a female donor with breast cancer. Here the CDR3 reads CASSLQGGYGYTF. DNA of the CDR3: TGTGCCAGCAGCCTACAGGGCGGCTATGGCTACACCTTC.